The entry below gives a single T cell receptor beta chain sequence along with its context. The antigen remains unidentified. This entry comes from a study of OX40 agonist ivuxolimab in advanced cancers. This table comes from immunoSEQ multiplex PCR, and its TCRdb copy is limited to in-frame clones, with some not included. The sample records tens of thousands of clones, around nine tenths being singletons. Trimming cost V 3 bases and J 2 bases; bases outside gene matches: 4. CDR3 length equals 14 residues. Germline V CDR1 and CDR2: MDHEN, SYDVKM. Study-level points and caveats: Some nonresponders also had low normalized T-cell clonal expansion.

The origin of this receptor is an adult with an advanced solid tumor such as melanoma, head and neck, liver or kidney cancer. The chain uses TRBV28 and TRBJ2-7; the match to TRBD2 covers 7 bases. The material was CD4+ or CD8+ T cells sorted from blood, obtained in a trial of the OX40 agonist ivuxolimab. CDR3 region: CASSFGLAAYEQYF. The CDR3 DNA sequence: TGTGCCAGCAGTTTCGGGCTAGCGGCCTACGAGCAGTACTTC.